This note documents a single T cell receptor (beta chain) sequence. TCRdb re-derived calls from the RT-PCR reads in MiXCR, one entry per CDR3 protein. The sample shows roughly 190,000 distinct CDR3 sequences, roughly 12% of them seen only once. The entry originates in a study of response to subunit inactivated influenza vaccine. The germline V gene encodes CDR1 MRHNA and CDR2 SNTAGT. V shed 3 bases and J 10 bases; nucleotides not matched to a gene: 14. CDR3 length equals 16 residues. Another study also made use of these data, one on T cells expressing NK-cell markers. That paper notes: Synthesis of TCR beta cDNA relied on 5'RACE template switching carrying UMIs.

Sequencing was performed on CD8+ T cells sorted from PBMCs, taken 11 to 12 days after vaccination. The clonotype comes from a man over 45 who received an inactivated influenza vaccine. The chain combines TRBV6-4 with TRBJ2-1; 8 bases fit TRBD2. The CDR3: CASSDDYLAGPGEQFF. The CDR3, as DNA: TGTGCCAGCAGTGATGATTACCTAGCGGGTCCTGGGGAGCAGTTCTTC.